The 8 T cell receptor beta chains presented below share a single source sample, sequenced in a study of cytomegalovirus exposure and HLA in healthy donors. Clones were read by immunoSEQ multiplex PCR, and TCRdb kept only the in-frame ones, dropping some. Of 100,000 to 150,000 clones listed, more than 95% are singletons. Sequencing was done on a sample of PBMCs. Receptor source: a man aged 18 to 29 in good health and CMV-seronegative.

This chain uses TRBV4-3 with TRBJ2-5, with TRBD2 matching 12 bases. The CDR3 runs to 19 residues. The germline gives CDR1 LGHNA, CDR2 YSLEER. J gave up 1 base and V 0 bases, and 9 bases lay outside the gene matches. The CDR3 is CASSQDLTSGGGPQETQYF. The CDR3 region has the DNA TGCGCCAGCAGCCAAGATTTGACTAGCGGGGGAGGCCCCCAAGAGACCCAGTACTTC.

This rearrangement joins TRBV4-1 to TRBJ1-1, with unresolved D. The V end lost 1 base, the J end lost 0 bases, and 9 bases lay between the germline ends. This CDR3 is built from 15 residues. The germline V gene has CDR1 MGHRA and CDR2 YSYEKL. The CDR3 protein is CASSQGELLNTEAFF. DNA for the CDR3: TGCGCCAGCAGCCAAGGGGAGCTATTGAACACTGAAGCTTTCTTT.

Here the CDR3 reads CASSQAGTGANEQYF. CDR3 DNA: TGTGCCAGCAGCCAAGCAGGGACAGGGGCCAACGAGCAGTACTTC. The rearrangement joins TRBV4-2 to TRBJ2-7; 10 bases are a match to TRBD1. V trimming: 1 base; J trimming: 5 bases; junction bases outside the gene matches: 5. Germline V gene lookup returns CDR1 LGHNA and CDR2 YNFKEQ. The CDR3 consists of 15 residues.

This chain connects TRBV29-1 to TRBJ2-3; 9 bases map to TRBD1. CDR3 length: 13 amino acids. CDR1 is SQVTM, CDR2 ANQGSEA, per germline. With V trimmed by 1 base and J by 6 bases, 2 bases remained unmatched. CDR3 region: CSVEGTGVDTQYF. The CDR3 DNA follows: TGCAGCGTTGAAGGGACAGGGGTGGATACGCAGTATTTT.

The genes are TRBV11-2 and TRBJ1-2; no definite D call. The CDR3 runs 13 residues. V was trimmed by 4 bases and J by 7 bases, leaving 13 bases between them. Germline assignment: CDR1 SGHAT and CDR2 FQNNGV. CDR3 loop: CASSSYETAGYTF. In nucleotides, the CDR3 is TGTGCCAGCAGCTCCTATGAGACTGCTGGCTACACCTTC.

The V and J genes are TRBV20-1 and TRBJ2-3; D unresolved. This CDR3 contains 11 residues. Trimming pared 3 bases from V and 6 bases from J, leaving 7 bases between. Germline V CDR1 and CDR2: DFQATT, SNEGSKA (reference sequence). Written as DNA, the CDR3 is TGCAGTGCTAGTGTCTTTGATACGCAGTATTTT. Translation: CSASVFDTQYF.

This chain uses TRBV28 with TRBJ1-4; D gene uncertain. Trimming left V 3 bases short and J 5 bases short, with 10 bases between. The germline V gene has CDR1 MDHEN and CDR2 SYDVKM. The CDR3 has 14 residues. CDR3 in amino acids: CASSLISLNEKLFF. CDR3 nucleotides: TGTGCCAGCAGTTTGATCAGTCTGAATGAAAAACTGTTTTTT.

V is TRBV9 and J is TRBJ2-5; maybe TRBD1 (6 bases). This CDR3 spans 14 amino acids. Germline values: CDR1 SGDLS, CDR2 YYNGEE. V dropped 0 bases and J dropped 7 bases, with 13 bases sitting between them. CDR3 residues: CASSVVSGVGTQYF. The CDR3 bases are TGTGCCAGCAGCGTAGTATCAGGGGTTGGGACCCAGTACTTC.